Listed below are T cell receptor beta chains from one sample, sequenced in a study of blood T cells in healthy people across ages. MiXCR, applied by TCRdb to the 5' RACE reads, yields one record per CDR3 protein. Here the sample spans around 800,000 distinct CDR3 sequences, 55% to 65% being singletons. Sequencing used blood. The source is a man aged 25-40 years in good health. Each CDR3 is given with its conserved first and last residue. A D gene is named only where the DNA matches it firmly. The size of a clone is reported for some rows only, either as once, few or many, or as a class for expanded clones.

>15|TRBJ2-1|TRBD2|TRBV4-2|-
TGTGCCAGCAGCTCCCGGACTAGCGGGGCAAATGAGCAGTTCTTC
CASSSRTSGANEQFF
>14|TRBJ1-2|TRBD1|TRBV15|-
TGTGCCACCCAGGATTCAGGGGGGGACTATGGCTACACCTTC
CATQDSGGDYGYTF
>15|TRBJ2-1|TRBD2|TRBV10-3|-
TGTGCCATCAGTGACCTAGCGGGGGACCCAAATGAGCAGTTCTTC
CAISDLAGDPNEQFF
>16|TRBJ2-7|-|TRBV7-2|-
TGTGCCAGCAGCATGGGCCAGGTCGGTACCCATTACGAGCAGTACTTC
CASSMGQVGTHYEQYF
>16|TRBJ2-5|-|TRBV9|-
TGTGCCAGCAGCGTAGCGGCAGACAGAACACAAGAGACCCAGTACTTT
CASSVAADRTQETQYF
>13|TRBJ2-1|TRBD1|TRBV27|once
TGTGCCAGCATGGGACAGGGGGCCGCTGAGCAGTTCTTC
CASMGQGAAEQFF
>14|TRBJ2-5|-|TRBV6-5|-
TGTGCCAGCAGTTACGGCGGGCTCTGGGAGACCCAGTACTTC
CASSYGGLWETQYF
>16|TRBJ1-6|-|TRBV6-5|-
TGTGCCAGCAGTTACAGAGTAAACTCCTATAATTCACCCCTCCACTTT
CASSYRVNSYNSPLHF
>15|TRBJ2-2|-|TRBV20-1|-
TGCAGTGCTAGAGACCCTAGGGCGGGCACCGGGGAGCTGTTTTTT
CSARDPRAGTGELFF
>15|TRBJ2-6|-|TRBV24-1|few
TGTGCCACCAGTGATTGGACAGCAGGGGCCAACGTCCTGACTTTC
CATSDWTAGANVLTF
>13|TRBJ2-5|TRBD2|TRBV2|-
TGTGCCAGCAGGGCGGGACTAGTAGAGACCCAGTACTTC
CASRAGLVETQYF
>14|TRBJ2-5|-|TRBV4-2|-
TGTGCCAGCAGTCAACAACTGATTCCTGAGACCCAGTACTTC
CASSQQLIPETQYF
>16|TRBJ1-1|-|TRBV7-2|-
TGTGCCAGCAGCTTAGGGGGAGGCAGACTGAACACTGAAGCTTTCTTT
CASSLGGGRLNTEAFF
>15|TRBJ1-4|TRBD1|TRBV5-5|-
TGTGCCAGCAGCTTGGAGGGACAGGGAATGAAAAGGCTGTTTTTT
CASSLEGQGMKRLFF
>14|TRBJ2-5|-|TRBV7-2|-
TGTGCCAGCAGCTCAAGGGGACCCCAAGAGACCCAGTACTTC
CASSSRGPQETQYF
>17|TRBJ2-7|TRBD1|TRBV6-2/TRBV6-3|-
TGTGCCAGCAGTTACTCGATTGGACAGGCGAACTCCTACGAGCAGTACTTC
CASSYSIGQANSYEQYF
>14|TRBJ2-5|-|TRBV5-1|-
TGCACCAGCAGCTTACCGGGACGGCAAGAGACCCAGTACTTC
CTSSLPGRQETQYF